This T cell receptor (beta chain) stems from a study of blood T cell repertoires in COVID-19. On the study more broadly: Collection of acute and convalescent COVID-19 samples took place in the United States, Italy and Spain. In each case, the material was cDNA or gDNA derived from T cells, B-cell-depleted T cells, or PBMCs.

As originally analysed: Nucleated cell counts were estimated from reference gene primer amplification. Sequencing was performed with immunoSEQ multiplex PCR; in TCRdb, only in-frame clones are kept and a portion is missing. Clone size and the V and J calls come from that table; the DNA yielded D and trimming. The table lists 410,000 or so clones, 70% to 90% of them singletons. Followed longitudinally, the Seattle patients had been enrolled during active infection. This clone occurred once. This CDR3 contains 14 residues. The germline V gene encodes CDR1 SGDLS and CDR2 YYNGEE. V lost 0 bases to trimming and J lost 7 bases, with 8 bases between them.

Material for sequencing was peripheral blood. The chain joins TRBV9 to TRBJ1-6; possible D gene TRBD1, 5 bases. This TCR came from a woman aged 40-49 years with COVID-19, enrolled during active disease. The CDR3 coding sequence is TGTGCCAGCAGCGTAGGGACATCCAATTCACCCCTCCACTTT. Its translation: CASSVGTSNSPLHF. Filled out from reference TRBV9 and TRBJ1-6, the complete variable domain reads DSGVTQTPKHLITATGQRVTLRCSPRSGDLSVYWYQQSLDQGLQFLIQYYNGEERAKGNILERFSAQQFPDLHSELNLSSLELGDSALYFCASSVGTSNSPLHFGNGTRLTVT.